The clone carrying this TCR beta chain has a count of ten or more. Its antigen is unidentified. The data were taken from a study of identical twins. Study conclusions and caveats: Fewer insertions characterized abundant cord blood beta clonotypes, whereas memory repertoires showed none.

TCRdb passed the 5' RACE reads through MiXCR, listing each CDR3 protein once. The sample yields approximately 140,000 distinct CDR3 sequences, 3.5% seen once. The germline CDR1 and CDR2 sequences are SGHDN and FVKESK. The V end was cut by 5 bases, the J end by 3 bases, with 13 bases between. The CDR3 runs 15 residues. Sequences were obtained from memory T cells sorted from blood. The rearrangement joins TRBV14 to TRBJ1-4, with D tentatively TRBD1 (6 bases). This clonotype was obtained from a man aged 18 to 30 in good health. The CDR3 sequence is CASSRRTDSNEKLFF. DNA of the CDR3: TGTGCCAGCAGCAGACGGACAGACTCTAATGAAAAACTGTTTTTT. Full variable domain (outside the CDR3, taken from reference TRBV14 and TRBJ1-4): EAGVTQFPSHSVIEKGQTVTLRCDPISGHDNLYWYRRVMGKEIKFLLHFVKESKQDESGMPNNRFLAERTGGTYSTLKVQPAELEDSGVYFCASSRRTDSNEKLFFGSGTQLSVL.